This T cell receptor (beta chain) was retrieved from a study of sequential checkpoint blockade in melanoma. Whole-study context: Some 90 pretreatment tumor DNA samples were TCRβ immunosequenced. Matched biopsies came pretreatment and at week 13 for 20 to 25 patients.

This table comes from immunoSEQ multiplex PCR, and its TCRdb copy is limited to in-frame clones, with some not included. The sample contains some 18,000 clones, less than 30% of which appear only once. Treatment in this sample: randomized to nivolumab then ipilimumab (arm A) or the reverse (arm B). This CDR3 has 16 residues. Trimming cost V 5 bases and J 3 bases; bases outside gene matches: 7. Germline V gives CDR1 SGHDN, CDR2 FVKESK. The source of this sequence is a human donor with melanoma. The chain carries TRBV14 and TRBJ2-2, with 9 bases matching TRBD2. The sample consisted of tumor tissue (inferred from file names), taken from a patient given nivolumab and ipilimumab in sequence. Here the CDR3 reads CASSEVAGAYTGELFF. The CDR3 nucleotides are TGTGCCAGCAGCGAAGTAGCGGGAGCATACACCGGGGAGCTGTTTTTT.